A selection of T cell receptor beta chains follows, all from one sample in a study of cytomegalovirus exposure and HLA in healthy donors. Some clones are missing from TCRdb's copy, which holds only in-frame ones; the method was immunoSEQ multiplex PCR. In the table there are about 130,000 clones, about 75% of which are singletons. The sample comprised PBMCs. The receptors shown here come from a woman aged 35 to 49 in good health and CMV-seronegative. The conserved cysteine and the conserved F or W are not part of the CDR3 here. Fields, in order: J gene, D gene, V gene, CDR3 protein. A D gene is named only where the DNA matches it firmly.

>TRBJ2-1|TRBD1|TRBV5-1
ASSSWGQGPQSSYNEQF
>TRBJ1-1|TRBD1|TRBV4-3
ASSQDPGGTGVNTEAF
>TRBJ2-5|TRBD1|TRBV5-1
ASSTPDRAYQETQY
>TRBJ1-2|.|TRBV29-1
SGGGGAVGYT
>TRBJ1-4|.|TRBV5-6
ASSLWGPGIHEKLF
>TRBJ1-2|.|TRBV7-9
ASSLVDRDGYT
>TRBJ1-2|TRBD1|TRBV27
ASSDRVDGYT
>TRBJ1-1|.|TRBV9
ASSVGQVGTEAF
>TRBJ1-1|TRBD1|TRBV19
ASRGQYLNTEAF
>TRBJ1-1|.|TRBV7-9
ALVRGDTEAF
>TRBJ2-1|.|TRBV29-1
SVTGGPYSYNEQF
>TRBJ2-5|.|TRBV19
ASRRQGQETQY
>TRBJ1-6|.|TRBV4-3
ASSQDPYSPLH
>TRBJ1-6|.|TRBV6-1
ASRVDNSPLH
>TRBJ1-5|.|TRBV6-5
ASSNYPGQPQH
>TRBJ1-1|TRBD1|TRBV28
ASRKPGQGFWNTEAF
>TRBJ2-3|TRBD2|TRBV29-1
SVDRLASTDTQY
>TRBJ2-2|.|TRBV9
ASSVVPGTRNTGELF
>TRBJ2-3|.|TRBV4-1
ASSQAGGRTDTQY
>TRBJ1-1|.|TRBV19
ASRQAMNTEAF
>TRBJ1-3|.|TRBV5-1
ASKESVGSGNTIY
>TRBJ2-7|.|TRBV28
ASSLPGIWSYEQY
>TRBJ1-1|.|TRBV4-1
ASSQALLRNTEAF
>TRBJ2-5|TRBD1|TRBV28
ASSQGQGGGTQY
>TRBJ1-1|.|TRBV15
ATSSPGKAEAF
>TRBJ1-2|.|TRBV7-8
ASSPKTGPVVNYGYT
>TRBJ1-2|.|TRBV20-1
SADRHYGYT
>TRBJ1-5|TRBD1|TRBV29-1
SVGTGVSNQPQH
>TRBJ1-2|TRBD1|TRBV4-1
ASSQPRAGQGPELNYGYT
>TRBJ2-7|.|TRBV5-8
ASSRNRVVLSYEQY
>TRBJ2-6|.|TRBV18
ASSPWDSSGANVLT
>TRBJ2-1|TRBD2|TRBV5-1
ASSLYGTSGANEQF
>TRBJ2-2|TRBD2|TRBV4-2
ASSRQLAGGSLPGTGELF
>TRBJ2-7|TRBD1|TRBV5-1
ASSFSLTGGPYEQY
>TRBJ2-3|TRBD2|TRBV19
ASSPGGAGGTQY
>TRBJ1-3|.|TRBV5-1
ASSLGPAASGNTIY
>TRBJ1-5|.|TRBV15
ATSRDQTVFNQPQH
>TRBJ1-5|TRBD1|TRBV19
ASNEDRLFYSNQPQH
>TRBJ1-6|.|TRBV14
ASSQLDRNNSPLH
>TRBJ2-7|TRBD1|TRBV15
ATSRSTGGTFNGYEQY
>TRBJ2-4|TRBD2|TRBV7-3
ASSKGSSGENIQY
>TRBJ1-4|.|TRBV4-1
ASSKGRGREKLF
>TRBJ1-5|.|TRBV21-1
ASSKIVFAGQAILSNQPQH
>TRBJ1-1|TRBD1|TRBV19
ASSPREGAPFNTEAF
>TRBJ2-7|TRBD2|TRBV9
ASSVGGGFSYEQY
>TRBJ1-2|TRBD1|TRBV7-9
ASSTFRTGHPNYGYT
>TRBJ2-7|TRBD1|TRBV9
ASSVEDRGVHEQY
>TRBJ2-7|.|TRBV28
ASSLPSYEQY
>TRBJ2-1|TRBD2|TRBV14
ASSRGLAGGFGNEQF
>TRBJ2-5|.|TRBV28
ASGTPGAGETQY
>TRBJ1-6|.|TRBV28
ASTGGLRPPLH
>TRBJ2-5|TRBD2|TRBV5-1
ASSPLVSGGVRETQY
>TRBJ2-3|.|TRBV6-5
ASSYGQARTDTQY
>TRBJ1-5|.|TRBV27
ASSSTPGSYQPQH
>TRBJ1-1|.|TRBV6-5
ASSYSGGAVEAF
>TRBJ2-6|.|TRBV18
ASSPQRGPFGANVLT
>TRBJ1-3|.|TRBV7-9
ASSPVWEAGNTIY